Listed below are T cell receptor beta chains from one sample, sequenced in a study of blood T cell repertoires in COVID-19. Assay: immunoSEQ multiplex PCR; the TCRdb copy retains only in-frame clones and omits some. Here the sample spans 70,000 or so clones, around three quarters being singletons. Sequencing was done on a sample of peripheral blood. These receptors originate from a man aged 60 to 69 with acute or convalescent COVID-19. Both conserved end residues are part of each CDR3. The D gene is left open where the match is weak. The size of a clone is reported for some rows only, either as once, few or many, or as a class for expanded clones.

j_call d_call v_call clone_size cdr3_nt cdr3_aa
TRBJ2-7 TRBD1 TRBV3-1/TRBV3-2 once TGTGCCAGCAGCCCCTCGGGACAGCATACCTACGAGCAGTACTTC CASSPSGQHTYEQYF
TRBJ1-5 - TRBV6-5 - TGTGCCAGCAGCCTGTTGTACAGGGGCAATCAGCCCCAGCATTTT CASSLLYRGNQPQHF
TRBJ2-2 - TRBV5-1 - TGCGCCAGCAGATATGGGGAGGAGAACACCGGGGAGCTGTTTTTT CASRYGEENTGELFF
TRBJ2-7 TRBD1 TRBV5-1 - TGCGCCAGCAGCTTGGGGGGACAGACCTACGAGCAGTACTTC CASSLGGQTYEQYF
TRBJ2-1 TRBD2 TRBV6-6 - TGTGCCAGCAGTGCGACCGCTAGCGGGGGCGGGTCCGTGCAGTTCTTC CASSATASGGGSVQFF
TRBJ1-1 - TRBV18 few TGTGCCAGCTCACCACCGGGGTCGATGCGGGCTGAAGCTTTCTTT CASSPPGSMRAEAFF
TRBJ2-1 TRBD1 TRBV7-2 - TGTGCCAGCAATGGGGGCAGGGGGCGCATCAATGAGCAGTTCTTC CASNGGRGRINEQFF
TRBJ1-5 - TRBV7-8 - TGTGCCAGCAGCGAAGGAGGTAGGGAGAATGGAATACAGCCCCAGCATTTT CASSEGGRENGIQPQHF
TRBJ2-2 TRBD1 TRBV25-1 - TGTGCCAGCAGTAATTCCGGGACAGCGAACACCGGGGAGCTGTTTTTT CASSNSGTANTGELFF
TRBJ2-7 TRBD1 TRBV6-2/TRBV6-3 many TGTGCCAGCAGTTACGCGGGACAGGGAACCTACGAGCAGTACTTC CASSYAGQGTYEQYF
TRBJ2-3 TRBD2 TRBV20-1 - TGCAGTGCTAGTAGCGGGGGCAGAGATACGCAGTATTTT CSASSGGRDTQYF
TRBJ2-1 - TRBV6-5 - TGTGCCAGCAGTTACTTGGGAGGGGGGAGGCAGTTCTTC CASSYLGGGRQFF
TRBJ2-7 - TRBV19 - TGTGCCAGTAGTACCAGGAGAGGAACCCCAGGGGCCGAGCAGTACTTC CASSTRRGTPGAEQYF
TRBJ2-6 - TRBV9 - TGTGCCAGCAGCGTCCGTACTGGGGCCAACGTCCTGACTTTC CASSVRTGANVLTF
TRBJ2-2 TRBD1 TRBV3-1/TRBV3-2 few TGTGCCAGCAGCCAAACAGGGGTGCGCACCGGGGAGCTGTTTTTT CASSQTGVRTGELFF
TRBJ1-1 - TRBV5-1 once TGCGCCAGCAGCTTGACAAGGGGCACTGAAGCTTTCTTT CASSLTRGTEAFF
TRBJ2-1 - TRBV9 - TGTGCCAGCAGCGAGGAGGGGGCTCCCTACAATGAGCAGTTCTTC CASSEEGAPYNEQFF
TRBJ2-1 TRBD2 TRBV6-4 - TGTGCCAGCAGCGCTGAGGGGGCGGGGGGGCACATGAATGAGCAGTTCTTC CASSAEGAGGHMNEQFF
TRBJ1-5 - TRBV24-1 - TGTGCCACCAGTGATCGCGCCAATCAGCCCCAGCATTTT CATSDRANQPQHF
TRBJ1-2 - TRBV5-6 few TGTGCCAGCAGCTCCAAGGACAGCCGCTATGGCTACACCTTC CASSSKDSRYGYTF
TRBJ1-4 - TRBV6-2/TRBV6-3 - TGTGCCAGCAGCTCGCCAGGGCGCGAGAAAAAACTGTTTTTT CASSSPGREKKLFF
TRBJ1-3 - TRBV30 - TGTGCCTGGAGTTTCCCAGGAAGGTTTGGAAACACCATATATTTT CAWSFPGRFGNTIYF
TRBJ1-1 - TRBV18 - TGTGCCAGCTCACCTTCTATCGGAGGCGGGAACACTGAAGCTTTCTTT CASSPSIGGGNTEAFF
TRBJ2-7 - TRBV5-6 - TGTGCCAGCAGCTCCGACCTTATTGAAAGAGGCTACGAGCAGTACTTC CASSSDLIERGYEQYF
TRBJ1-1 - TRBV5-1 - TGCGCCAGCAGCTTGGCCCCGGGAGGGGTGAACACTGAAGCTTTCTTT CASSLAPGGVNTEAFF
TRBJ1-6 - TRBV7-6 - TGTGCCAGCAGCCTCGAGTTGTCAGGGTTAGGCAATTCACCCCTCCACTTT CASSLELSGLGNSPLHF
TRBJ1-5 - TRBV19 - TGTGCCAGTAGTATAGGGGGACAATGGGGCAATCAGCCCCAGCATTTT CASSIGGQWGNQPQHF
TRBJ1-6 TRBD1 TRBV27 - TGTGCCAGCAGGATCACAGGGGTGGGTTCACCCCTCCACTTT CASRITGVGSPLHF
TRBJ2-5 - TRBV11-2 - TGTGCCAGCAGCCTTATAACAGCACAGGGGACCCAGTACTTC CASSLITAQGTQYF
TRBJ1-5 - TRBV2 - TGTGCCAGCAGGGCCCGGACAGACAATCAGCCCCAGCATTTT CASRARTDNQPQHF
TRBJ2-1 TRBD2 TRBV11-3 - TGTGCCAGCAGCTTAGATGGGCTAGCGGGGGCCTACAATGAGCAGTTCTTC CASSLDGLAGAYNEQFF
TRBJ2-3 TRBD2 TRBV9 - TGTGCCAGCGAATCCGGGACTAGCGGGGGGGCTAGCACAGATACGCAGTATTTT CASESGTSGGASTDTQYF
TRBJ1-4 TRBD1 TRBV4-1 - TGCGCCAGCAGCCAAGTCCCCTCGACAGGGCGGGATGAAAAACTGTTTTTT CASSQVPSTGRDEKLFF
TRBJ2-3 - TRBV4-3 - TGCGCCAGCAGCCAATCAGTCCGCACAGATACGCAGTATTTT CASSQSVRTDTQYF
TRBJ1-1 - TRBV7-9 - TGTGCCAGTCGAACAGGGTCTTGGGGAGACACTGAAGCTTTCTTT CASRTGSWGDTEAFF